The TCR beta chain described here comes from a study of T cells in Graves' hyperthyroidism and ophthalmopathy. Background on the study: Peripheral blood was collected at initial diagnosis, before any treatment.

This clonotype was counted only a few times. What it binds is not known. RNA transcripts were the template for amplifying TCR beta CDR3 regions. HTBI primers were used for first-round RT-PCR of the TCR CDR3. TCRdb reprocessed the multiplex PCR reads with MiXCR, giving one entry per CDR3 protein. Here the sample spans some 800,000 distinct CDR3 sequences, over 35% being singletons. The length of the CDR3 is 15 residues. Germline assignment: CDR1 SGHTA and CDR2 FQGNSA. Trimming cost V 6 bases and J 2 bases; bases outside gene matches: 7. Study-wide results and caveats: The model foresaw ophthalmopathy a median roughly 6 months prior to onset. The majority of expanded thyroid clonotypes above 0.001 also appeared in blood.

The gene calls are TRBV7-2 and TRBJ2-5; 9 bases agree with TRBD2. Sequenced material: blood. The receptor was derived from a young man with Graves' hyperthyroidism. The CDR3 here is CASSYPLAGQETQYF. DNA of the CDR3: TGTGCCAGCAGTTACCCCCTAGCGGGACAAGAGACCCAGTACTTC.